These 21 T cell receptor beta chains were sequenced from one sample in a study of blood T cell repertoires in COVID-19. TCRdb's table, derived via immunoSEQ multiplex PCR, lists solely in-frame clones and lacks some. This sample yields fewer than 250,000 clones, of which approximately 83% are seen a single time; 3% to 4% belongs to the top ten. Sequencing was done on a sample of PBMCs or T cells enriched from blood (not recorded which). The receptors were sampled from a woman between 35 and 50 years old with acute COVID-19.

The rearrangement joins TRBV27 to TRBJ1-2, with a possible D match to TRBD1 (5 bases). The CDR3 is 17 residues long. With 5 bases removed from V and 8 bases from J, the gap between germline ends came to 27 bases. Germline-derived CDR1 and CDR2 are MNHEY and SMNVEV (reference sequence). CDR3 sequence (DNA): TGTGCCAGCAGTCTACGGCCACAGGCCCCGGGGAGGCGAGGCTACACCTTC. Its translation is CASSLRPQAPGRRGYTF.

This rearrangement joins TRBV15 to TRBJ2-7; D possibly corresponds to TRBD1 (5 bases). V was shortened by 1 base and J by 2 bases, with 9 bases between the two germline ends. The CDR3 sequence is 14 residues long. Germline loops: CDR1 LNHNV, CDR2 YYDKDF (reference sequence). The CDR3 nucleotides read TGTGCCACCAGCAGAGGAGCAGGGCCCTACGAGCAGTACTTC. It encodes CATSRGAGPYEQYF.

This chain connects TRBV4-1 to TRBJ2-5; 10 bases match TRBD2. In germline, CDR1 is MGHRA, CDR2 YSYEKL. The V and J ends lost 6 bases and 1 base, in that order; junction bases with no gene match: 5. CDR3 length: 15 amino acids. CDR3 DNA: TGCGCCAGCAGTTGGACTAGCGGCCCCCAAGAGACCCAGTACTTC. Its protein product is CASSWTSGPQETQYF.

This chain links TRBV5-6 with TRBJ1-2; no reliable D call. V shed 2 bases and J shed 3 bases, with 5 bases lying between them. This CDR3 is 12 amino acids long. The germline V gene has CDR1 SGHDT and CDR2 YYEEEE. CDR3 amino acids: CASSFGDYGYTF. CDR3 sequence (DNA): TGTGCCAGCAGCTTCGGGGACTATGGCTACACCTTC.

V and J are TRBV28 and TRBJ1-5, with D unresolved. This CDR3 region has 15 residues. The germline V and J ends were trimmed by 5 bases and 2 bases, with 13 bases remaining between them. Per the germline V gene, CDR1 is MDHEN and CDR2 is SYDVKM. The CDR3 DNA sequence: TGTGCCAGCAGTCGGACTCACGGGGGCAATCAGCCCCAGCATTTT. This encodes CASSRTHGGNQPQHF.

The chain carries TRBV18 and TRBJ1-1, with D uncertain. CDR1 and CDR2 from the germline V gene are KGHSH and LQKENI. The CDR3 covers 14 residues. Trimming cost V 4 bases and J 7 bases, with 16 bases left between them. CDR3 region: CASSQTFTVHEAFF. CDR3 DNA: TGTGCCAGCTCACAGACCTTTACAGTTCATGAAGCTTTCTTT.

The chain links TRBV28 to TRBJ2-2; the D gene is possibly TRBD2 (6 bases). Germline CDR1 is MDHEN and CDR2 is SYDVKM. Trimming pared 6 bases from V and 6 bases from J, leaving 17 bases between. The CDR3 contains 15 residues. The CDR3 protein is CASSPARRGPGELFF. For the CDR3, the DNA is TGTGCCAGCAGCCCCGCCCGGCGGGGACCCGGGGAGCTGTTTTTT. The whole variable domain, filled in from reference TRBV28 and TRBJ2-2, reads DVKVTQSSRYLVKRTGEKVFLECVQDMDHENMFWYRQDPGLGLRLIYFSYDVKMKEKGDIPEGYSVSREKKERFSLILESASTNQTSMYLCASSPARRGPGELFFGEGSRLTVL.

The V call is TRBV2, the J call TRBJ2-7, with TRBD2 matching 7 bases. The CDR3 consists of 14 residues. The V and J ends lost 4 bases and 3 bases, in that order; junction bases with no gene match: 6. Germline CDR1 SNHLY, CDR2 FYNNEI. The CDR3 reads CASSGGGSYYEQYF. In DNA, the CDR3 is TGTGCCAGCAGTGGGGGCGGGAGCTACTACGAGCAGTACTTC.

The genes are TRBV4-3 and TRBJ2-1; 16 bases align to TRBD2. CDR1 and CDR2 (germline): LGHNA, YSLEER. After removal of 2 bases from V and 6 bases from J, the junction contained 16 bases not matched to a gene. The CDR3 runs 21 residues. CDR3 DNA sequence: TGCGCCAGCAGCCAATTTGTCTTACCGGGACTAGCGGGAGGGGAAGGCAATGAGCAGTTCTTC. It translates to CASSQFVLPGLAGGEGNEQFF.

The chain employs TRBV15 and TRBJ1-5, with D possibly being TRBD1 (5 bases). Deletions cut 5 bases from V and 2 bases from J, with 13 bases between. Germline V CDR1 and CDR2: LNHNV, YYDKDF (reference sequence). The CDR3 runs to 15 residues. The CDR3 coding sequence is TGTGCCACCAGCGAGGTGGGAGGGGGCAATCAGCCCCAGCATTTT. Its translation is CATSEVGGGNQPQHF.

In this sample, this clone turned up once. The chain couples TRBV28 to TRBJ2-5; 10 nucleotides agree with TRBD1. The germline gives CDR1 MDHEN, CDR2 SYDVKM. This CDR3 contains 17 residues. Trimming took 10 bases from V and 5 from J; bases not matched to a gene: 19. The CDR3 reads CATLRWDRGLQRETQYF. For the CDR3, the DNA is TGTGCCACCTTACGGTGGGACAGGGGTCTACAGAGGGAGACCCAGTACTTC. Supplemented by reference TRBV28 and TRBJ2-5, the full variable domain reads DVKVTQSSRYLVKRTGEKVFLECVQDMDHENMFWYRQDPGLGLRLIYFSYDVKMKEKGDIPEGYSVSREKKERFSLILESASTNQTSMYLCATLRWDRGLQRETQYFGPGTRLLVL.

The rearrangement uses TRBV27 and TRBJ2-5, with TRBD1 matching 8 bases. The CDR3 loop spans 13 amino acids. The V and J ends lost 6 bases and 5 bases, in that order; junction bases with no gene match: 5. Germline loops: CDR1 MNHEY, CDR2 SMNVEV (reference sequence). The CDR3 DNA follows: TGTGCCAGCAGGGACAGGGATTATGAGACCCAGTACTTC. Amino acids: CASRDRDYETQYF.

The gene calls are TRBV5-1 and TRBJ1-1; D call uncertain. Looked up from germline, CDR1 is SGHRS and CDR2 is YFSETQ. This CDR3 spans 15 amino acids. The ends were cut back, 0 bases at V and 0 bases at J, with 9 bases in the middle. CDR3 amino acids: CASSLGTGLNTEAFF. The CDR3 region has the DNA TGCGCCAGCAGCTTGGGTACGGGGTTGAACACTGAAGCTTTCTTT.

The chain uses TRBV18 and TRBJ2-3, with unresolved D. The CDR3 contains 15 residues. Looked up from germline, CDR1 is KGHSH and CDR2 is LQKENI. V dropped 3 bases and J dropped 0 bases, with 10 bases sitting between them. The CDR3 DNA is TGTGCCAGCTCACCTGGGCTGGCCAGCACAGATACGCAGTATTTT. Translating gives CASSPGLASTDTQYF.

This rearrangement joins TRBV28 to TRBJ2-7; 7 bases are a match to TRBD1. This CDR3 spans 13 amino acids. Germline V gene data show CDR1 as MDHEN and CDR2 as SYDVKM. V lost 10 bases and J lost 0; bases outside the gene matches: 6. The CDR3 bases are TGTGCCACCACGGACAGGAGCTCCTACGAGCAGTACTTC. Translating it yields CATTDRSSYEQYF. Based on the CDR3 plus reference TRBV28 and TRBJ2-7, the full variable domain is DVKVTQSSRYLVKRTGEKVFLECVQDMDHENMFWYRQDPGLGLRLIYFSYDVKMKEKGDIPEGYSVSREKKERFSLILESASTNQTSMYLCATTDRSSYEQYFGPGTRLTVT.

The chain has TRBV29-1 and TRBJ2-1, with TRBD2 matching over 12 bases. Germline V gene lookup returns CDR1 SQVTM and CDR2 ANQGSEA. The CDR3 covers 14 residues. The V gene end was trimmed by 4 bases and the J gene end by 4 bases; junction bases not matched to a gene: 2. The CDR3 is CSVASGRVYNEQFF. The CDR3 DNA is TGCAGCGTTGCTAGCGGGAGGGTTTACAATGAGCAGTTCTTC.

The V call is TRBV23-1, the J call TRBJ2-1; D gene unclear. TRBV23-1 is flagged as an ORF with uncertain function. The V gene lost 0 bases and the J gene lost 9 bases, with 9 bases spanning the gap. The CDR3 runs 13 residues. Here the CDR3 reads CASSQSGWSEQFF. The CDR3 DNA sequence: TGCGCCAGCAGTCAATCCGGGTGGTCTGAGCAGTTCTTC.

The CDR3 spells CASSMWSTTGELFF. CDR3 nucleotide sequence: TGTGCCAGTAGTATGTGGAGTACTACCGGGGAGCTGTTTTTT. The chain uses TRBV19 and TRBJ2-2; no clear D. Germline V CDR1 and CDR2: LNHDA, SQIVND (reference sequence). The CDR3 is 14 amino acids. The V and J ends lost 3 bases and 5 bases respectively, with 10 bases between them.

V is TRBV7-9 and J is TRBJ2-3, with D possibly matching TRBD1 (6 bases). The V end lost 8 bases, the J end lost 15 bases, and 18 bases lay between the germline ends. The germline V gene encodes CDR1 SEHNR and CDR2 FQNEAQ (reference sequence). This CDR3 spans 11 amino acids. The chain's CDR3 is CASSLGPGQYF. DNA of the CDR3: TGTGCCAGCTCCCTTGGGCCGGGACAATATTTT.

This clone has a single count. This chain connects TRBV3-1 (or the pseudogene TRBV3-2) to TRBJ1-1, with 10 positions matching TRBD1. J lost 5 bases, V lost 4 bases, and 4 bases had no gene match. This CDR3 is built from 14 residues. Per the germline V gene, CDR1 is LGHDT and CDR2 is YNNKEL (reference sequence). The CDR3 sequence is CASSRGTGVTEAFF. The CDR3 DNA reads TGTGCCAGCAGCCGGGGGACAGGGGTGACTGAAGCTTTCTTT.

This chain joins TRBV5-1 and TRBJ2-5; 11 bases match TRBD2. The junction had 2 bases not matched to a gene; V was cut back by 3 bases and J by 4 bases. Germline V gene lookup returns CDR1 SGHRS and CDR2 YFSETQ. The CDR3 length is 14 residues. The CDR3, as DNA: TGCGCCAGCAGCTCCGGACTAGCGGGAGAGACCCAGTACTTC. Translation: CASSSGLAGETQYF.